The rows below give T cell receptor beta chains drawn from one sample of a study of cytomegalovirus exposure and HLA in healthy donors. Repertoires were generated with immunoSEQ multiplex PCR, while TCRdb's copy carries only in-frame clones and drops some. The repertoire has 200,000 to 250,000 clones, roughly 87% of them found once; the top ten carry 1.5% to 2%. The sequencing input was PBMCs. These receptors all stem from a woman aged 18-30 years in good health and CMV-seropositive. Each CDR3 is given with its conserved first and last residue. The D gene is left open where the match is weak. Expanded clones get a size class; other rows say once, few or many, or leave the size out.

>TRBV29-1|TRBD1|TRBJ2-6|once
TGCAGCGTTGTATCGACAGGGCGCTCTGGGGCCAACGTCCTGACTTTC
CSVVSTGRSGANVLTF
>TRBV30|-|TRBJ2-1|-
TGTGCCTGGAGTGTACAAAATGAGCAGTTCTTC
CAWSVQNEQFF
>TRBV28|-|TRBJ1-5|-
TGTGCCAGCAGTCCGCTGGTGGGGGGAAATCAGCCCCAGCATTTT
CASSPLVGGNQPQHF
>TRBV28|-|TRBJ1-5|-
TGTGCCAGTAATCTATCGGGCAATCAGCCCCAGCATTTT
CASNLSGNQPQHF
>TRBV28|-|TRBJ2-7|few
TGTGCCACCTCTGGGACTGCTGACTCCTACGAGCAGTACTTC
CATSGTADSYEQYF
>TRBV5-1|TRBD2|TRBJ2-3|-
TGCGCCAGCAGCTTAAGGATTACGAGGGAGGGAGGAGCAGATACGCAGTATTTT
CASSLRITREGGADTQYF
>TRBV10-3|TRBD1|TRBJ1-2|-
TGTGCCATCAGTGAGCCAGAGTGGACAGGGAATGGCTACACCTTC
CAISEPEWTGNGYTF
>TRBV18|TRBD1|TRBJ2-7|-
TGTGCCAGCTCACAAGACAGGGGTTCCTACGAGCAGTACTTC
CASSQDRGSYEQYF
>TRBV27|-|TRBJ2-5|-
TGTGCCAGCAGTTTATCGAGGGAACGCGGGGAGACCCAGTACTTC
CASSLSRERGETQYF
>TRBV5-1|-|TRBJ1-5|-
TGCGCCAGCAGCTGGACAGCCGCCCCCAATCAGCCCCAGCATTTT
CASSWTAAPNQPQHF
>TRBV19|TRBD1|TRBJ1-5|-
TGTGCCAGTAGTATTACCGACAGGGTCCGCAATCAGCCCCAGCATTTT
CASSITDRVRNQPQHF
>TRBV11-3|-|TRBJ2-2|-
TGTGCCAGCAGCGCGGTCAGCGGCACCGGGGAGCTGTTTTTT
CASSAVSGTGELFF
>TRBV6-6|TRBD1|TRBJ1-2|once
TGTGCCAGCAGTTCGACAGGGGCCGTCGCCTATGGCTACACCTTC
CASSSTGAVAYGYTF
>TRBV6-1|TRBD1|TRBJ1-1|once
TGTGCCAGCAGTGAGACCGTGACAGGGATGAACACTGAAGCTTTCTTT
CASSETVTGMNTEAFF
>TRBV25-1|TRBD2|TRBJ2-5|-
TGTGCCAGCGCAACAAACGGACTAGACCAACAAGAGACCCAGTACTTC
CASATNGLDQQETQYF
>TRBV28|-|TRBJ2-7|-
TGTGCCTCCTCACCCCCCCCGAATTTTGGAGGGCAGTACTTC
CASSPPPNFGGQYF
>TRBV6-6|-|TRBJ2-3|-
TGTGCCAGCGGGCAGCGCACAGATACGCAGTATTTT
CASGQRTDTQYF
>TRBV5-6|TRBD1|TRBJ1-2|-
TGTGCCACCTCCGACAGGGGCCGATTCGTAAGTGGCTACACCTTC
CATSDRGRFVSGYTF
>TRBV13|TRBD1|TRBJ2-3|-
TGTGCCAGGACAGGGGGGGGCACAGATACGCAGTATTTT
CARTGGGTDTQYF
>TRBV27|-|TRBJ1-1|-
TGTGCCAGCAGTTATCAGGGGTCAAACACTGAAGCTTTCTTT
CASSYQGSNTEAFF
>TRBV5-4|TRBD1|TRBJ1-5|-
TGTGCCAGCAGCTTGGGACAGGGGTTCAATCAGCCCCAGCATTTT
CASSLGQGFNQPQHF
>TRBV27|-|TRBJ2-3|-
TGTGCCAGCAGTTTCTTGACAAGGTCAAGCACAGATACGCAGTATTTT
CASSFLTRSSTDTQYF
>TRBV4-1|-|TRBJ1-1|-
TGCGCCAGCAGCCAAGGAGCAGGGGTTGGAACTGAAGCTTTCTTT
CASSQGAGVGTEAFF